This TCR beta chain was documented in a study of blood T cells in healthy people across ages. Study-wide findings and caveats: With naive T cell percentage, TCR beta diversity showed a strong correlation. Diversity of TCR beta per million T cells declined in a roughly linear way with age.

Together with a sample-barcoded 5' primer, a J-beta primer mix was included in a second PCR lasting about 7 to 11 cycles. One entry per CDR3 protein, called by TCRdb with MiXCR from the 5' RACE reads. The top ten clones hold around a fifth of a sample with 710,000 or so distinct CDR3 sequences, 20% to 25% of them seen once. In its sample, this clonotype was seen a few times. Its antigen is unidentified. The sequence came from a man between 65 and 85 years old in good health. Sequenced: blood.

This CDR3 reads CSARGPVNEQFF. CDR3 nucleotide sequence: TGCAGTGCTAGAGGGCCAGTCAATGAGCAGTTCTTC. This chain uses TRBV20-1 with TRBJ2-1; no clear D gene. The length of the CDR3 is 12 residues. The V gene's germline CDR1 is DFQATT and CDR2 SNEGSKA (reference sequence). The germline V and J ends were trimmed by 1 base and 6 bases, with 7 bases remaining between them.